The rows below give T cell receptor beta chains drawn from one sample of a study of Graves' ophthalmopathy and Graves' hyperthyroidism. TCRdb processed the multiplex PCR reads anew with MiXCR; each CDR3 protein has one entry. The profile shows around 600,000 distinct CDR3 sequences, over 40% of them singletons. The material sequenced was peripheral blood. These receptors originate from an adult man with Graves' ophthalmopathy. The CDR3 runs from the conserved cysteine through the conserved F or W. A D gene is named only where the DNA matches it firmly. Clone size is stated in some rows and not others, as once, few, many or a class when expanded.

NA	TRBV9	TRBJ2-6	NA	CTSSLTLSGANVLTF	TGTACCAGCAGCCTAACCCTCTCTGGGGCCAACGTCCTGACTTTC
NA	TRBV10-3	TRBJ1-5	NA	CAISESMAGNGQPQHF	TGTGCCATCAGTGAGTCGATGGCAGGGAACGGTCAGCCCCAGCATTTT
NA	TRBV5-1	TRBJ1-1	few	CASSFMGAHENTEAFF	TGCGCCAGCAGCTTTATGGGAGCCCACGAGAACACTGAAGCTTTCTTT
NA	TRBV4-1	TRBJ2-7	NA	CASSHIGLSYEQYF	TGCGCCAGCAGCCATATAGGTCTCTCCTACGAGCAGTACTTC
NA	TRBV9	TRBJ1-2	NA	CAISYSGQGNYGYTF	TGTGCCATCAGTTACTCGGGCCAGGGAAACTATGGCTACACCTTC
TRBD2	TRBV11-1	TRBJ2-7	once	CASSKTSGKYEQYF	TGTGCCAGCAGCAAGACTAGCGGGAAGTACGAGCAGTACTTC
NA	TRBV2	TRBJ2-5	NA	CARLGGQGTQYF	TGTGCCAGGCTGGGGGGGCAGGGGACCCAGTACTTC
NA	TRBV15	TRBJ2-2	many	CATSRDLARTGPGELFF	TGTGCCACCAGCAGAGATCTAGCGCGGACTGGACCCGGGGAGCTGTTTTTT
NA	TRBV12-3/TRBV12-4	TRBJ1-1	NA	CASSSKWGGMNTEAFF	TGTGCCAGCAGTTCAAAGTGGGGGGGAATGAACACTGAAGCTTTCTTT
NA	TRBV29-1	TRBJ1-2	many	CSVWEGKYGYTF	TGCAGCGTTTGGGAGGGGAAGTATGGCTACACCTTC
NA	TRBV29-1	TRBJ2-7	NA	CSVGRDSSF	TGCAGCGTGGGGAGGGACAGTTCTTTC
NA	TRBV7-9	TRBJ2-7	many	CASSPDRSSYEQYF	TGTGCCAGCAGCCCCGACAGGTCCTCCTACGAGCAGTACTTC
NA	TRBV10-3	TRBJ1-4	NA	CAVEPGSGKLFF	TGTGCCGTCGAGCCGGGAAGTGGAAAACTGTTTTTT
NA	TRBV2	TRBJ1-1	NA	CASPGHLNTEAFF	TGTGCCAGCCCCGGACACCTGAACACTGAAGCTTTCTTT
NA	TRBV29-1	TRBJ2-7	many	CSVVSRDYEQYF	TGCAGCGTTGTAAGTAGGGACTACGAGCAGTACTTC
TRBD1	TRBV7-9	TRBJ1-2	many	CASSLSTGESGYTF	TGTGCCAGCAGCTTATCGACAGGGGAGAGTGGCTACACCTTC
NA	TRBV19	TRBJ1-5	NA	CASTPSRDSNQPQHF	TGTGCCAGTACGCCGAGCCGGGACAGCAATCAGCCCCAGCATTTT
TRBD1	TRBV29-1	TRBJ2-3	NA	CSGGPKTGNTDTQYF	TGCAGCGGCGGTCCGAAGACAGGGAACACAGATACGCAGTATTTT
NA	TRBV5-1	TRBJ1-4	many	CASSLGATNEKLFF	TGTGCCAGCAGCTTAGGGGCAACTAATGAAAAACTGTTTTTT
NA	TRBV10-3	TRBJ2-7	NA	CASSEAGGMDEQYF	TGTGCCAGCAGTGAAGCCGGCGGAATGGACGAGCAGTACTTC
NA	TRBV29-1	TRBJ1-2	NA	CSVEEHIYGYTF	TGCAGCGTTGAAGAGCACATATATGGCTACACCTTC
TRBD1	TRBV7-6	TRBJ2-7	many	CASSLVESGGSNEQYF	TGTGCCAGCAGCTTAGTTGAGTCAGGGGGCTCTAATGAGCAGTACTTC
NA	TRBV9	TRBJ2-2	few	CASSPYVGELFF	TGTGCCAGCAGCCCTTATGTGGGGGAGCTGTTTTTT
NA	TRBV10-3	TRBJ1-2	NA	CAISESWDYGYTF	TGTGCCATCAGTGAGTCGTGGGACTATGGCTACACCTTC
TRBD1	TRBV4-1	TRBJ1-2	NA	CASSQERLLTGNYGYTF	TGCGCCAGCAGCCAAGAACGACTCTTGACAGGGAACTATGGCTACACCTTC
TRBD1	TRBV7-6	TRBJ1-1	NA	CASSVEKGAQDTEAFF	TGTGCCAGCAGCGTTGAAAAGGGGGCGCAGGACACTGAAGCTTTCTTT
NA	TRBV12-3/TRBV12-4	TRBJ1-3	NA	CASSFPGLVSSGNTIYF	TGTGCCAGCAGTTTCCCTGGGCTGGTGTCCTCTGGAAACACCATATATTTT
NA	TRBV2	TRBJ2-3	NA	CASSEGLRTDTQYF	TGTGCCAGCAGTGAAGGACTAAGGACAGATACGCAGTATTTT
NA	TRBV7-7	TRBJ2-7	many	CASSLSVISEQYF	TGTGCTAGCAGCTTAAGTGTTATCTCCGAGCAGTACTTC
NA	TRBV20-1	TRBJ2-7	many	CSANSRDSVYEQYF	TGCAGTGCTAACTCGCGGGACAGCGTATACGAGCAGTACTTC
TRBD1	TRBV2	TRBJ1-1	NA	CASSHPDRGGKNTEAFF	TGTGCCAGCAGCCACCCGGACAGGGGAGGGAAGAACACTGAAGCTTTCTTT